Following are 4 T cell receptor beta chains from one sample sequenced in a study of blood T cell repertoires in COVID-19 (dated by TCRdb to 2019 to 2021). Library prep was done by the immunoSEQ multiplex PCR assay. TCRdb carries this immuneACCESS record with in-frame sequences only. Its versions omit some clonotypes, under half of them owing to an unresolved V gene in the studies checked, with the rest unexplained. In this sample the table shows hundreds of thousands of clones, around 90% of which occur a single time. The ten largest clones represent over 0.2% of the sample. The sample consisted of peripheral blood. The receptors were sampled from a woman younger than 35 with acute or convalescent COVID-19.

This clone was detected only once. The rearrangement links TRBV6-5 to TRBJ2-2, with D tentatively TRBD1 (5 bases). Germline lookup yields CDR1 MNHEY and CDR2 SVGAGI. CDR3 length: 14 amino acids. V lost 5 bases and J lost 5, with 12 bases in between. CDR3 sequence (DNA): TGTGCCAGCAGTCCAGATAGGGGAACCGGGGAGCTGTTTTTT. This gives the protein CASSPDRGTGELFF.

This chain connects TRBV11-2 to TRBJ2-3, with 7 bases identical to TRBD1. Trimming took 5 bases from V and 1 from J; bases not matched to a gene: 15. Per the germline V gene, CDR1 is SGHAT and CDR2 is FQNNGV. The length of the CDR3 is 18 residues. This CDR3 is CASSPIKPTTGGTDTQYF. As DNA, the CDR3 is TGTGCCAGCAGCCCGATTAAACCAACAACAGGGGGCACAGATACGCAGTATTTT.

The chain joins TRBV19 to TRBJ1-4; D gene uncertain. CDR1 is LNHDA and CDR2 is SQIVND in the germline V gene (reference sequence). The CDR3 runs to 15 residues. Trimming took off 4 bases at V and 0 bases at J, with 9 bases between the two ends. CDR3 sequence (DNA): TGTGCCAGTAGTAAACAACCTGCAACTAATGAAAAACTGTTTTTT. Protein: CASSKQPATNEKLFF.

The chain employs TRBV23-1 and TRBJ1-3, with D unresolved. TRBV23-1 is an ORF; its function is uncertain. The CDR3 has 16 amino acids. V was shortened by 2 bases and J by 1 base, with 12 bases between the two germline ends. The CDR3 reads CASSQVTQRSGNTIYF. As DNA, the CDR3 is TGCGCCAGCAGTCAAGTTACCCAACGGTCTGGAAACACCATATATTTT.